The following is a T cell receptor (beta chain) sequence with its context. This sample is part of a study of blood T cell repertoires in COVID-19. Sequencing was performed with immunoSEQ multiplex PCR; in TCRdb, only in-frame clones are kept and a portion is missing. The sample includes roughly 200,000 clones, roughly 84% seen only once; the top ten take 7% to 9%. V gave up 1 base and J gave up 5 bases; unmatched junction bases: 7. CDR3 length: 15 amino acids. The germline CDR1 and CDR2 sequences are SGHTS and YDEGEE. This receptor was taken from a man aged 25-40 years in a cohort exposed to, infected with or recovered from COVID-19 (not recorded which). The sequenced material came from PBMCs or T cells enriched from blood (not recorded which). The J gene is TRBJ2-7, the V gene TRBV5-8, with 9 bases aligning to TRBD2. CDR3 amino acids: CASSLLGGRADEQYF. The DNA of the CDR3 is TGTGCCAGCAGCTTGCTAGGCGGGAGGGCGGACGAGCAGTACTTC.